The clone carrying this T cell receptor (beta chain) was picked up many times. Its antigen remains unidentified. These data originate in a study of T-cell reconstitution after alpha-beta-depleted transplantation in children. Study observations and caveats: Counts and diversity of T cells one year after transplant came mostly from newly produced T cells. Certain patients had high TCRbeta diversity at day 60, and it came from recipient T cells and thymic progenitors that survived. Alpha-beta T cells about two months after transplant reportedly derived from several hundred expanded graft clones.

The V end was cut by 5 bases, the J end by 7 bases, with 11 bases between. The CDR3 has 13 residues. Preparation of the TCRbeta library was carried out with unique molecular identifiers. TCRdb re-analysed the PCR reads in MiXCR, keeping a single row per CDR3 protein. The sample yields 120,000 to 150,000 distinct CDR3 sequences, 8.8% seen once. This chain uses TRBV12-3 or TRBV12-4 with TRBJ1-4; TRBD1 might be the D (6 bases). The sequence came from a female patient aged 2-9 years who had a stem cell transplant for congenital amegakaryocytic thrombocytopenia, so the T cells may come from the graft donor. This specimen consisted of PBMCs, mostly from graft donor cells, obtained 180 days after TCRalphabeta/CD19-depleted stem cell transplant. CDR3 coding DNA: TGTGCCAGCAGTATACAGGGAGGTGAAAAACTGTTTTTT. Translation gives CASSIQGGEKLFF.